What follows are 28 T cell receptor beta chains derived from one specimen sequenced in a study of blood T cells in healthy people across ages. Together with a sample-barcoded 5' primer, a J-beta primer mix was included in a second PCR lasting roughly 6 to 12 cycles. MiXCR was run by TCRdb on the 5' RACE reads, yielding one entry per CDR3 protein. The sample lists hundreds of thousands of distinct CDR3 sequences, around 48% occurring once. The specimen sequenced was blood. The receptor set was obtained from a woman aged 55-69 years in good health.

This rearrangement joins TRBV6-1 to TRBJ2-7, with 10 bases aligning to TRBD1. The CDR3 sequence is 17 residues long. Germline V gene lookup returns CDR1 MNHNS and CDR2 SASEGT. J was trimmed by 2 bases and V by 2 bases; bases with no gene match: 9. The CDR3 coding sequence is TGTGCCAGCAGTGAAAGGGGCTCGGGACAGGGGCCCTACGAGCAGTACTTC. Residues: CASSERGSGQGPYEQYF.

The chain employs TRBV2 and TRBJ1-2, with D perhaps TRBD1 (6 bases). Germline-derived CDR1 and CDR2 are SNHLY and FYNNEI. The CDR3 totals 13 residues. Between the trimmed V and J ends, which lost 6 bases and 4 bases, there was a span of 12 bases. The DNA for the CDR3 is TGTGCCAGCAGCGCCGGACAGTCCTATGGCTACACCTTC. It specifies CASSAGQSYGYTF. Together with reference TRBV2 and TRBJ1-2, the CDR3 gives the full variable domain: EPEVTQTPSHQVTQMGQEVILRCVPISNHLYFYWYRQILGQKVEFLVSFYNNEISEKSEIFDDQFSVERPDGSNFTLKIRSTKLEDSAMYFCASSAGQSYGYTFGSGTRLTVV.

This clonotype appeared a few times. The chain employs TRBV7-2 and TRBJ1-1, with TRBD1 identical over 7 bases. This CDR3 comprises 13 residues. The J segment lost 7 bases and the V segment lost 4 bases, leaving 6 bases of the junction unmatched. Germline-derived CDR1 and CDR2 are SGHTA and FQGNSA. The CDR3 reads CASSSQGEGEAFF. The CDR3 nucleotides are TGTGCCAGCAGCTCCCAGGGGGAAGGTGAAGCTTTCTTT.

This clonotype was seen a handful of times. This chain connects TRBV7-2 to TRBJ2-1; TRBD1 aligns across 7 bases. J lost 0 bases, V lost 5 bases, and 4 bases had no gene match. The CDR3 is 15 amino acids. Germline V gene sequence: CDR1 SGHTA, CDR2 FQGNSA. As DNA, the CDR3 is TGTGCCAGCAGCCTATGGGACAGCTCCTACAATGAGCAGTTCTTC. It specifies CASSLWDSSYNEQFF.

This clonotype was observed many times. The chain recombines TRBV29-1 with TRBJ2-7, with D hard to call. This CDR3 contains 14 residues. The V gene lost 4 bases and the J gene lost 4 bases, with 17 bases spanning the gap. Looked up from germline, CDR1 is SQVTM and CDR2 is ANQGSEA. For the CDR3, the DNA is TGCAGCGTTGTGTGGGGAAGGGCTCCATACGAGCAGTACTTC. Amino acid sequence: CSVVWGRAPYEQYF.

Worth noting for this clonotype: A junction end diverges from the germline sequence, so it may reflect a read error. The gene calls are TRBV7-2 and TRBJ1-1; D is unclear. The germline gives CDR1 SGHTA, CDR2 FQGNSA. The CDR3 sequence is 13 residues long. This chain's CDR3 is CASSIAMNTEAFF. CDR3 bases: TGTGCCAGCAGCATAGCAATGAACACTGAAGCTTTCTTT.

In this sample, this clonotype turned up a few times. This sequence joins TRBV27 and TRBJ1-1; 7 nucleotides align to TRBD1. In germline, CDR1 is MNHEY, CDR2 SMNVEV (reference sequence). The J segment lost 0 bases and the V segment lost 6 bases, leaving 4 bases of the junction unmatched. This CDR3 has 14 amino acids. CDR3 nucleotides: TGTGCCAGCAGGGGACAGTCTATGAACACTGAAGCTTTCTTT. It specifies CASRGQSMNTEAFF.

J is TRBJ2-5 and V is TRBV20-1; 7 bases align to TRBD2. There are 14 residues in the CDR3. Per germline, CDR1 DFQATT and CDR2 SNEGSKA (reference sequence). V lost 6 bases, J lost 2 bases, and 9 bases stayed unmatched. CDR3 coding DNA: TGCAGTGCCCCGAGGGCTAGCGGACAAGAGACCCAGTACTTC. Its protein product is CSAPRASGQETQYF.

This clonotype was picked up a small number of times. The CDR3 region is CAISAGQSYNEQFF. The CDR3 nucleotides are TGTGCCATCAGTGCGGGACAGAGTTACAATGAGCAGTTCTTC. The V and J genes are TRBV10-3 and TRBJ2-1; 7 bases fit TRBD1. This CDR3 is built from 14 residues. V lost 4 bases to trimming and J lost 4 bases; unmatched junction nucleotides: 4. Germline CDR1 ENHRY, CDR2 SYGVKD.

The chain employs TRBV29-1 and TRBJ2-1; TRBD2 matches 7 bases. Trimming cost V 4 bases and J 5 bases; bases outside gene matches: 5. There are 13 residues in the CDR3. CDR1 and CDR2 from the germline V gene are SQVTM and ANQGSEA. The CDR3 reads CSVGGRDHNEQFF. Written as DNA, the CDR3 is TGCAGCGTTGGTGGGAGGGACCACAATGAGCAGTTCTTC.

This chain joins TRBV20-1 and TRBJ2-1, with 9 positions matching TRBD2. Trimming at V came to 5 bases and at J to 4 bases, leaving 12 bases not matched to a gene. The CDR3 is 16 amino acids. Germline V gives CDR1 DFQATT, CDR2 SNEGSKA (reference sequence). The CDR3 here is CSAHLAGRVGYNEQFF. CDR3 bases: TGCAGTGCTCATCTAGCGGGGAGGGTGGGGTACAATGAGCAGTTCTTC.

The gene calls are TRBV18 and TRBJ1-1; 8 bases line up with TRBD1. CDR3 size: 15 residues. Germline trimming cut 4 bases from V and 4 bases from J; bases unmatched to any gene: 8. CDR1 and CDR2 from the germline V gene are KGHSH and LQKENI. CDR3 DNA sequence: TGTGCCAGCTCACGAGACAGGGGCCCGACCACTGAAGCTTTCTTT. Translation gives CASSRDRGPTTEAFF.

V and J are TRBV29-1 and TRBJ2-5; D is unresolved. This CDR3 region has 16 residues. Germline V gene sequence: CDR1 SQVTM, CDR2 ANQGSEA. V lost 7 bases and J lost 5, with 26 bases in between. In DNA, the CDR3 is TGCAGCGCTGGCCCCTCCTCTAGTGTGTCAGATGAGACCCAGTACTTC. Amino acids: CSAGPSSSVSDETQYF.

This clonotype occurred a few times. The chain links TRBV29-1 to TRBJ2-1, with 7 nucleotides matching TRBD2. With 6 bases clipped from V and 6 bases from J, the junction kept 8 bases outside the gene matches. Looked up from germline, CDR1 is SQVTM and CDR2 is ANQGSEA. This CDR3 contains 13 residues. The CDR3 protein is CSVRGRAPNEQFF. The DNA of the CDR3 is TGCAGCGTACGGGGGAGGGCCCCCAATGAGCAGTTCTTC.

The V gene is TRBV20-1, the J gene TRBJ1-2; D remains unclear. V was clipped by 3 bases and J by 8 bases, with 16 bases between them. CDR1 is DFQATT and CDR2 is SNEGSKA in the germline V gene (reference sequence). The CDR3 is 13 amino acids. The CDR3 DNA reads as TGCAGTGCTAGCTATCCCGCTGTCGACGGCTACACCTTC. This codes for CSASYPAVDGYTF.

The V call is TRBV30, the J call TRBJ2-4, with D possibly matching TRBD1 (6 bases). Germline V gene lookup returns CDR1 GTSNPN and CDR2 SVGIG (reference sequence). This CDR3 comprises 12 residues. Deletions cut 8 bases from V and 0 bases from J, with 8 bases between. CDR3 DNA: TGTGCCCGCAGGGGAGCCAAAAACATTCAGTACTTC. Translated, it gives CARRGAKNIQYF. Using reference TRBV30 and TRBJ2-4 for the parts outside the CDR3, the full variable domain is SQTIHQWPATLVQPVGSPLSLECTVEGTSNPNLYWYRQAAGRGLQLLFYSVGIGQISSEVPQNLSASRPQDRQFILSSKKLLLSDSGFYLCARRGAKNIQYFGAGTRLSVL.

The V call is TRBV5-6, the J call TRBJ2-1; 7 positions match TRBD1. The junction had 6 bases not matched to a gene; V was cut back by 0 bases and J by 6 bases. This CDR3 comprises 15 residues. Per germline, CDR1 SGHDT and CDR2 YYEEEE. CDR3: CASSLDGAGGNEQFF. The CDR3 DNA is TGTGCCAGCAGCTTGGACGGAGCAGGGGGCAATGAGCAGTTCTTC.

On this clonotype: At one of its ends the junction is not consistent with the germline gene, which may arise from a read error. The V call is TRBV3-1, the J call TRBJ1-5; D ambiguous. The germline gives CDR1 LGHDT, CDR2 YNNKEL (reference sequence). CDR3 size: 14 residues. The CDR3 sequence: CASSQDYRTQPQHF. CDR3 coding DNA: TGTGCCAGTAGCCAAGATTACCGGACTCAGCCCCAGCATTTT.

CDR3 sequence: CASSQGTSGSRGEQYF. The CDR3 DNA sequence: TGCGCCAGCAGCCAAGGGACTAGCGGGAGTCGGGGTGAGCAGTACTTC. The gene calls are TRBV5-1 and TRBJ2-5, with 14 bases lining up with TRBD2. The CDR3 covers 16 residues. With V trimmed by 4 bases and J by 11 bases, 13 bases remained unmatched. Germline V gene data show CDR1 as SGHRS and CDR2 as YFSETQ.

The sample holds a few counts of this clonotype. The CDR3 nucleotides are TGTGCCTGGAAACCCCGGACGAGTTTAGGTGGGCATGAGCAGTTCTTC. Its translation is CAWKPRTSLGGHEQFF. The chain is built from TRBV30 and TRBJ2-1; D is ambiguous. V lost 4 bases and J 8 bases, leaving 24 bases between the germline ends. Looked up from germline, CDR1 is GTSNPN and CDR2 is SVGIG (reference sequence). The CDR3 contains 16 residues.

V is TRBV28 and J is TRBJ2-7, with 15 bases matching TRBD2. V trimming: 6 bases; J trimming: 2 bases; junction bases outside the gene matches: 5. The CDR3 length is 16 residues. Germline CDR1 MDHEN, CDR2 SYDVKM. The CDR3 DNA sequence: TGTGCCAGCAGAGAGGGACTAGCGGGAGGTCCCTACGAGCAGTACGTC. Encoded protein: CASREGLAGGPYEQYV.

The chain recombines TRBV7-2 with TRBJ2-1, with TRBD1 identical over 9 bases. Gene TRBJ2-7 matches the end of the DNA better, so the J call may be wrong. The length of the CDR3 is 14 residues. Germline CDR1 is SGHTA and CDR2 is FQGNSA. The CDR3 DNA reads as TGTGCCAGCAGCGTGGGACAGGGACTCCTCGAGCAGTACTTC. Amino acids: CASSVGQGLLEQYF.

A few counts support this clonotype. The CDR3 coding sequence is TGTGCCAGCAGTGACGCAGTTAGCGGGAGGGCCGGTGAGCAGTTCTTC. It specifies CASSDAVSGRAGEQFF. The rearrangement joins TRBV25-1 to TRBJ2-1; 11 bases are shared with TRBD2. With V trimmed by 3 bases and J by 9 bases, 10 bases remained unmatched. The CDR3 runs to 16 residues. Germline CDR1 MGHDK, CDR2 SYGVNS.

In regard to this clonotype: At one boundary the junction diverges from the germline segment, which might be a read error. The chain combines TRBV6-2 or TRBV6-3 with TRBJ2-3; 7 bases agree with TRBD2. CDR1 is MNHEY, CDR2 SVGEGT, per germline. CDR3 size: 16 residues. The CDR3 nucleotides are TGTGCCAGCACTTCGAACCGAGGGAGGGCCCAAGATACGCGGTATTTT. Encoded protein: CASTSNRGRAQDTRYF.

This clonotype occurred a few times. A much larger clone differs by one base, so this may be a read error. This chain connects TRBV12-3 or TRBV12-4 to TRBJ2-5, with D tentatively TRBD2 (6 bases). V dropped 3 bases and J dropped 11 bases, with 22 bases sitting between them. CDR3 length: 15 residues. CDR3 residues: CASSFGGTSYNEQYF. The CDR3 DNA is TGTGCCAGCAGTTTTGGGGGTACTAGCTACAATGAGCAGTACTTC.

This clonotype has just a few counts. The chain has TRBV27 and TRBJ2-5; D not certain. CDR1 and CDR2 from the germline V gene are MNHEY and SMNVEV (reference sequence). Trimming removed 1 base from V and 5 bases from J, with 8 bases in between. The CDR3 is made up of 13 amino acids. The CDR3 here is CASSLLVDETQYF. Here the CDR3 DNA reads TGTGCCAGCAGTTTATTAGTTGATGAGACCCAGTACTTC.

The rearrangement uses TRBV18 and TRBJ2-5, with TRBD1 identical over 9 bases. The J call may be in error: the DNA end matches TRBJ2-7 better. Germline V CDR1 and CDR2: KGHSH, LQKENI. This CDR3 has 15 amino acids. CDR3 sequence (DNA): TGTGCCAGCTCACGAACACAGGGGGCGGTTTACGAGCAGTACTTC. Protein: CASSRTQGAVYEQYF.

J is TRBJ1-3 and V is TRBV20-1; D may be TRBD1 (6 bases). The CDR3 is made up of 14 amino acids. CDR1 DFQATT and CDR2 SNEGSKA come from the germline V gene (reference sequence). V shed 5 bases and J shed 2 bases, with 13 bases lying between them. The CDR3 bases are TGCAGTGCTCAAACAGGGTTAACTGGAAACACCATATATTTT. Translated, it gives CSAQTGLTGNTIYF.